This TCR beta chain was captured by sequencing in a study of OX40 agonist ivuxolimab in advanced cancers. About the research overall: The dose of intravenous ivuxolimab that patients received every 2 weeks ranged from 0.01 to 10 mg/kg. Partial responses were recorded for three patients, including one with hepatocellular carcinoma and two with cutaneous melanoma. Patients were 82.7% male with ages roughly 23 to 90, mean approximately 58. Study-wide results and caveats: At 0.1-3.0 mg/kg, partial responders had clonal expansion among the lowest observed.

Worth noting for this clone: Antigen unknown.

Per the germline V gene, CDR1 is MGHRA and CDR2 is YSYEKL. V gave up 1 base and J gave up 6 bases; unmatched junction bases: 11. The CDR3 runs to 17 residues. Clones were sequenced by immunoSEQ multiplex PCR, and TCRdb holds only the in-frame ones, with some missing. The sample holds approximately 41,000 clones, more than 70% seen once. The V gene is TRBV4-1, the J gene TRBJ2-3; 9 positions match TRBD2. The origin of this receptor is an adult with an advanced solid tumor such as melanoma, head and neck, liver or kidney cancer. The sequencing used CD4+ or CD8+ T cells sorted from blood, collected in a trial of the OX40 agonist ivuxolimab. The chain's CDR3 is CASSQAGGGGARDTQYF. In nucleotides, the CDR3 is TGCGCCAGCAGCCAAGCGGGTGGCGGGGGGGCGAGGGATACGCAGTATTTT.